These T cell receptor beta chains were read from a single sample in a study of blood T cell repertoires in COVID-19. Clones were read by immunoSEQ multiplex PCR, and TCRdb kept only the in-frame ones, dropping some. The sample contains about 100,000 clones, about 83% of which appear only once. The specimen sequenced was peripheral blood. The receptor set was obtained from a woman aged 70-85 years with acute or convalescent COVID-19. Each CDR3 is given with its conserved first and last residue. A D gene is named only where the DNA matches it firmly. Part of the rows lack a size; the others show once, few, many or a class for expanded clones.

TRBV21-1	TRBJ1-5	once	.	TGTGCCAGCAGCAAAACGGGGGACAGGGGGAATCAGCCCCAGCATTTT	CASSKTGDRGNQPQHF
TRBV28	TRBJ2-1	few	.	TGTGCCAGCAGGGCCGGGTCCTACAATGAGCAGTTCTTC	CASRAGSYNEQFF
TRBV11-2	TRBJ1-1	.	.	TGTGCCAGCAGCTTAGTAGGGGGATACACTGAAGCTTTCTTT	CASSLVGGYTEAFF
TRBV5-6	TRBJ1-4	.	.	TGTGCCAGCAGCTCGACAAGGGGCTCTAATGAAAAACTGTTTTTT	CASSSTRGSNEKLFF
TRBV6-1	TRBJ1-5	.	.	TGTGCCAGCAGTGAAGGGGGGGGCCACGATCAGCCCCAGCATTTT	CASSEGGGHDQPQHF
TRBV6-5	TRBJ1-5	.	TRBD1	TGTGCCAGCAGAGGACCGGGACAGGGCAATCAGCCCCAGCATTTT	CASRGPGQGNQPQHF
TRBV28	TRBJ2-7	.	.	TGTGCCAGCAGTTCAAGGGGGATCTCCTACGAGCAGTACTTC	CASSSRGISYEQYF
TRBV3-1/TRBV3-2	TRBJ1-6	few	TRBD1	TGTGCCAGCAGCCATGCGGGACAGTATAATTCACCCCTCCACTTT	CASSHAGQYNSPLHF
TRBV10-2	TRBJ1-5	.	.	TGCGCCAGCACTTCGACAGCCGTCAATCAGCCCCAGCATTTT	CASTSTAVNQPQHF
TRBV6-2/TRBV6-3	TRBJ1-6	.	TRBD1	TGTGCCAGCAGTTACTCAGGGACAGCAAATTCACCCCTCCACTTT	CASSYSGTANSPLHF
TRBV7-8	TRBJ1-6	.	.	TGTGCCAGCAGCTTAGAATTGGGGCTCGCCTATTCACCCCTCCACTTT	CASSLELGLAYSPLHF
TRBV28	TRBJ1-1	once	.	TGTGCCAGCAGCCAGGGAGGCGCTGGGACTGAAGCTTTCTTT	CASSQGGAGTEAFF
TRBV10-2	TRBJ2-7	once	TRBD2	TGCGCCAGCAGGCCTGGCGGGAGCACCTTGGACGAGCAGTACTTC	CASRPGGSTLDEQYF
TRBV10-3	TRBJ2-5	few	.	TGTGCCATCAGGAATGGGGAGAGCCAGTACTTC	CAIRNGESQYF
TRBV10-3	TRBJ1-3	.	.	TGTGCCATCAGCGAAATAGAGGACTCTGGAAACACCATATATTTT	CAISEIEDSGNTIYF
TRBV7-9	TRBJ2-7	.	TRBD1	TGTGCCAGCAGCTTTTTGAGGGACAGGGGGAACGAGCAGTACTTC	CASSFLRDRGNEQYF
TRBV6-5	TRBJ1-4	.	.	TGTGCCAGCAGAAGTGGCAGTCCTAATGAAAAACTGTTTTTT	CASRSGSPNEKLFF
TRBV27	TRBJ1-1	.	TRBD1	TGTGCCAGCAGTTTATTGGGACAGGAAGCTTTCTTT	CASSLLGQEAFF
TRBV5-8	TRBJ1-3	.	.	TGTGCCAGCAGCTTTGCCGGTCTCGCTGGAAACACCATATATTTT	CASSFAGLAGNTIYF
TRBV6-2/TRBV6-3	TRBJ2-1	.	TRBD1	TGTGCCAGCAGTTACTCTTTCCCGACAGGGGATAGCAATGAGCAGTTCTTC	CASSYSFPTGDSNEQFF
TRBV5-4	TRBJ1-4	once	.	TGTGCCAGCAGCTTGGGTGACACTGCAACTAATGAAAAACTGTTTTTT	CASSLGDTATNEKLFF
TRBV19	TRBJ2-1	.	TRBD2	TGTGCCAGCCGGTGGACTAGCGGGAGCGATGAGCAGTTCTTC	CASRWTSGSDEQFF
TRBV7-9	TRBJ1-1	.	.	TGTGCCAGCAGCTTAGGGACACTGGAAGCTTTCTTT	CASSLGTLEAFF
TRBV5-4	TRBJ2-2	.	.	TGTGCCAGCAGCTTGGACAGCCAGGGAACCGGGGAGCTGTTTTTT	CASSLDSQGTGELFF
TRBV18	TRBJ1-3	.	.	TGTGCCAGCTCACAAGAGGAGACTGGAAACACCATATATTTT	CASSQEETGNTIYF
TRBV7-9	TRBJ1-2	.	.	TGTGCCAGCAGCTTAGGAAACAGGGACGGCTACACCTTC	CASSLGNRDGYTF
TRBV28	TRBJ1-5	.	TRBD1	TGTGCCAGCAGTTTAGGGACAGCGGCCCGGTTTCAGCATTTT	CASSLGTAARFQHF
TRBV20-1	TRBJ1-2	few	.	TGCAGTGCTAGTACAGGGAACTATGGCTACACCTTC	CSASTGNYGYTF
TRBV19	TRBJ1-4	.	.	TGTGCCAGTAGTACTTGGACACTCGAGGAAAAACTGTTTTTT	CASSTWTLEEKLFF
TRBV6-2/TRBV6-3	TRBJ1-4	.	.	TGTGCCAGCAGTTCGAGGGGGTCTAATGAAAAACTGTTTTTT	CASSSRGSNEKLFF
TRBV9	TRBJ1-1	.	.	TGTGCCAGCAGCGTAGGCGAGGATCGAACTGAAGCTTTCTTT	CASSVGEDRTEAFF
TRBV28	TRBJ1-4	.	.	TGTGCCGCAGGGTACCAAGGCCTGTTTTTT	CAAGYQGLFF
TRBV12-5	TRBJ1-1	.	TRBD1	TGTGCTAGTGGTTTGAAAGACAGGGATACTGAAGCTTTCTTT	CASGLKDRDTEAFF
TRBV9	TRBJ2-5	.	TRBD2	TGTGCCAGCAGCGTAGCTACGTCGGGAGGCCAAGAGACCCAGTACTTC	CASSVATSGGQETQYF
TRBV7-9	TRBJ1-1	.	TRBD1	TGTGCCAGCAGCCGGACAGGGTTGGAGGAAGCTTTCTTT	CASSRTGLEEAFF
TRBV10-3	TRBJ1-2	few	.	TGTGCCATCAGATTCGACGGAGTCGTCCATGGCTACACCTTC	CAIRFDGVVHGYTF
TRBV6-2/TRBV6-3	TRBJ1-6	.	.	TGTGCCAGCAGTTCCGACGGGGACATCTATTCACCCCTCCACTTT	CASSSDGDIYSPLHF
TRBV29-1	TRBJ1-2	once	.	TGCAGCGCGACAGGCCTTAACTATGGCTACACCTTC	CSATGLNYGYTF
TRBV6-5	TRBJ1-2	once	TRBD1	TGTGCCAGCCGAGCCCAGGGGGCGGGGGGCTACACCTTC	CASRAQGAGGYTF
TRBV3-1/TRBV3-2	TRBJ1-6	.	.	TGTGCCAGCAGCCCGACACGAATTAATTCACCCCTCCACTTT	CASSPTRINSPLHF
TRBV10-3	TRBJ1-2	.	.	TGTGCCATCAGTGCCAACAGGGACGGCTACACCTTC	CAISANRDGYTF
TRBV10-3	TRBJ2-3	.	TRBD2	TGTGCCATCAGTGCGATTAGCGGGGCAACAGATACGCAGTATTTT	CAISAISGATDTQYF
TRBV11-2	TRBJ1-6	.	.	TGTGCCAGCAGCTTAGTAGCTGCGGGGGCTTTTTCACCCCTCCACTTT	CASSLVAAGAFSPLHF
TRBV4-1	TRBJ2-5	.	TRBD2	TGCGCCAGCAGCCAGACTTTCCTAGCGGGCGGGACCCAGTACTTC	CASSQTFLAGGTQYF
TRBV5-8	TRBJ2-1	.	TRBD1	TGTGCCAGCAGCTTGGGGACAGGCTCCTACAATGAGCAGTTCTTC	CASSLGTGSYNEQFF
TRBV7-3	TRBJ2-3	.	.	TGTGCCAGCGCTTTTCAGGGGTTTACAGATACGCAGTATTTT	CASAFQGFTDTQYF
TRBV5-1	TRBJ2-1	.	.	TGCGCCAGCAGCTTGGTCGGGAGTGGGTATGAGCAGTTCTTC	CASSLVGSGYEQFF
TRBV6-5	TRBJ2-2	once	.	TGTGCCAGCATCGCTCCGGGACTCAGCGGGGAGCTGTTTTTT	CASIAPGLSGELFF
TRBV21-1	TRBJ1-1	few	.	TGTGCCAGCTCAAGAAGTGCAGGGGGCATGAACACTGAAGCTTTCTTT	CASSRSAGGMNTEAFF
TRBV30	TRBJ2-7	.	TRBD2	TGTGCCTGGAGTTTTGGGGGAGGGCCGTGGGAGCAGTACTTC	CAWSFGGGPWEQYF